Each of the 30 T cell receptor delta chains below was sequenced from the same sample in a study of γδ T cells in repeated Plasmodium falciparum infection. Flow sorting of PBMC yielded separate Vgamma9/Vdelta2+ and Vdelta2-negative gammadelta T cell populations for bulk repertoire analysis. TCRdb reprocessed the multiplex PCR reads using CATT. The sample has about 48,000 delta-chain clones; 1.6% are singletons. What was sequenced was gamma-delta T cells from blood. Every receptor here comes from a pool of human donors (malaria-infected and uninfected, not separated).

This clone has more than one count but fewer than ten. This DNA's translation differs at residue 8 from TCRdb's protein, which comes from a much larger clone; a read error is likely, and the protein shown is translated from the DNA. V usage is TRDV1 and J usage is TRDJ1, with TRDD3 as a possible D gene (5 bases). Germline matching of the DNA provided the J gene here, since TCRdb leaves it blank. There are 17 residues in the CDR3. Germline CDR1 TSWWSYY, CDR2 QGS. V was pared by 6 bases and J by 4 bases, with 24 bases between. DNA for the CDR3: TGTGCTCTTGGAATGAGGGGGGTACGCCGCGTGTTCGATAAACTCATCTTT. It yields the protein CALGMRGVRRVFDKLIF.

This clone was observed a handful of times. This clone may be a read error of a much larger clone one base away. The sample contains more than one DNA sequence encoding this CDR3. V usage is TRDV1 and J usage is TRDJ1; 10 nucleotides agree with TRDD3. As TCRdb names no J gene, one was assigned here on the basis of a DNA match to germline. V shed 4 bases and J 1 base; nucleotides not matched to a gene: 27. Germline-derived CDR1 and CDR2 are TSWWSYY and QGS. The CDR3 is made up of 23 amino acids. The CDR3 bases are TGTGCTCTTGGGGCCCCAACGGGTCCCCCGAGGTATTGGGGGATACACAGCACCGATAAACTCATCTTT. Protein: CALGAPTGPPRYWGIHSTDKLIF.

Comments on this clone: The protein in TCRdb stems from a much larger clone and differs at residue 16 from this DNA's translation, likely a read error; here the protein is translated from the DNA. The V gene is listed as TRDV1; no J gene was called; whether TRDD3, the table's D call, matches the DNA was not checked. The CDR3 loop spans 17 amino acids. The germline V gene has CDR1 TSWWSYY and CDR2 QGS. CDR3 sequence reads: CALGELSGGHNGDKLTF. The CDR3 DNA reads TGTGCTCTTGGGGAACTTTCTGGGGGACATAACGGGGATAAACTCACCTTT.

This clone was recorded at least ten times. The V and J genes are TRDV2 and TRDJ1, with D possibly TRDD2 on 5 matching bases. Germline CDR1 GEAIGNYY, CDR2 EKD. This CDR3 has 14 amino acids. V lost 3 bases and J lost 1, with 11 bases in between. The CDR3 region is CACDLVSFTDKLIF. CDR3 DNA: TGTGCCTGTGACTTGGTTTCCTTCACCGATAAACTCATCTTT.

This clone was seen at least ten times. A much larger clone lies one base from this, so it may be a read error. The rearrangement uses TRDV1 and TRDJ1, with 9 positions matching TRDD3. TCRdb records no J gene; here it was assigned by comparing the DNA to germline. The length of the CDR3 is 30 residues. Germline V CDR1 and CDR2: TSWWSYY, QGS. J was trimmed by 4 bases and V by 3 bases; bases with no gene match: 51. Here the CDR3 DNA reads TGTGCTCTTGGGGAGATTGGCCGTCAAGATACCTTTCATTTCCTGTACCGGAGGATTTGGGGGATAACGTTAATCGATAAACTCATCTTT. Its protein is CALGEIGRQDTFHFLYRRIWGITLIDKLIF.

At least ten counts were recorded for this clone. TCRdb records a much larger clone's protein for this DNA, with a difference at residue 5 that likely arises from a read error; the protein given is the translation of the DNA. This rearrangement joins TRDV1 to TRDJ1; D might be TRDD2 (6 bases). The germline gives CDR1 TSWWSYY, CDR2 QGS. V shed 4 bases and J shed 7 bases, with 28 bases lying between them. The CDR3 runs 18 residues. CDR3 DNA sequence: TGTGCTCTTGGGGGAGCCTTCTTCCTCGACGGGAGAGGGGGTAAACTCATCTTT. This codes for CALGGAFFLDGRGGKLIF.

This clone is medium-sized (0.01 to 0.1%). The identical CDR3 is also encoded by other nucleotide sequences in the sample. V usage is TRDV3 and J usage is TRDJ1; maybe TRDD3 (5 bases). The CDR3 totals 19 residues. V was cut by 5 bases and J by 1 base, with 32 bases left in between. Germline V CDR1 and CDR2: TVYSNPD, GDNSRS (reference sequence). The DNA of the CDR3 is TGTGCCATACGTGCTCATTCTGAATTGTGCGAAAGTGCCACCGATAAACTCATCTTT. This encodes CAIRAHSELCESATDKLIF.

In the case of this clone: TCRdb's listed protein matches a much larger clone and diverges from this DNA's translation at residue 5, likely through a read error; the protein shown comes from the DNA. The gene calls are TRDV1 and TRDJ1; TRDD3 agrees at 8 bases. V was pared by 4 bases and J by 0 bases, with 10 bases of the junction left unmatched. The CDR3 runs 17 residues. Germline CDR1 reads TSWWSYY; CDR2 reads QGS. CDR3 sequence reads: CALGGPTVGDDTDKLIF. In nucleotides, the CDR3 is TGTGCTCTTGGGGGGCCTACGGTGGGGGATGACACCGATAAACTCATCTTT.

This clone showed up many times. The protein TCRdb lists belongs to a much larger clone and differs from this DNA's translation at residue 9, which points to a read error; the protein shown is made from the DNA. The CDR3 protein is CALWCPYLPGDGTDKLIF. The DNA of the CDR3 is TGTGCTCTTTGGTGTCCCTATCTACCGGGGGATGGCACCGATAAACTCATCTTT. The gene calls are TRDV1 and TRDJ1; 7 positions match TRDD3. This CDR3 contains 18 residues. In germline, CDR1 is TSWWSYY, CDR2 QGS. After removal of 8 bases from V and 1 base from J, the junction contained 19 bases not matched to a gene.

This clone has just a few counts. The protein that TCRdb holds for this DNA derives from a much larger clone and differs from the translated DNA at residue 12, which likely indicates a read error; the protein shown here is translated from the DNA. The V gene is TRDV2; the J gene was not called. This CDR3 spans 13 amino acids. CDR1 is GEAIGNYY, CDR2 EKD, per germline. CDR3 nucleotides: TGTGCCTGTGACGTCCGACGGGTCCCCGAACTCACCTTT. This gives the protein CACDVRRVPELTF.

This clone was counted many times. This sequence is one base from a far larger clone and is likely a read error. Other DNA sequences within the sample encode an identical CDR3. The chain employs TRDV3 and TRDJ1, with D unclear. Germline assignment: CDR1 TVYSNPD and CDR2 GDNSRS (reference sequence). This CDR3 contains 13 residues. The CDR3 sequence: CAFRRDYTDKLIF. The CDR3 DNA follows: TGTGCCTTTCGGCGCGACTACACCGATAAGCTCATCTTT.

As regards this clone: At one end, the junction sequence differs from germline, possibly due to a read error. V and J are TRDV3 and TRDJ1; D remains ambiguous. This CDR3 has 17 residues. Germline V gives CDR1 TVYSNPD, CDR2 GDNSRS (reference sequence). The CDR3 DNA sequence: TGTGCCGTTAGGAACACCTTTCCCCTGTACACTACCGGTAAACTCATCTTT. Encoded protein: CAVRNTFPLYTTGKLIF. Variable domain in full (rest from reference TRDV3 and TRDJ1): CDKVTQSSPDQTVASGSEVVLLCTYDTVYSNPDLFWYRIRPDYSFQFVFYGDNSRSEGADFTQGRFSVKHILTQKAFHLVISPVRTEDSATYYCAVRNTFPLYTTGKLIFGKGTRVTVEP.

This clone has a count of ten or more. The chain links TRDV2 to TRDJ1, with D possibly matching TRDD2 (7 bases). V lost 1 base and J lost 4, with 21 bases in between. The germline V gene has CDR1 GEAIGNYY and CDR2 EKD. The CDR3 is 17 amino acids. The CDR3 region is CACDTLPIRGYNDKLIF. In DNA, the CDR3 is TGTGCCTGTGACACACTTCCTATAAGAGGATACAACGATAAACTCATCTTT.

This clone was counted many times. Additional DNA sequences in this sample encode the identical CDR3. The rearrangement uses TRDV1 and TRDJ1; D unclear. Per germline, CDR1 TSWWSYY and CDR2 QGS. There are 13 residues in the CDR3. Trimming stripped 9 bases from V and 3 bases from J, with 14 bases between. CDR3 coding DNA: TGTGCTCTCGGGTCCCCATTCTCCGATAAACTCATCTTT. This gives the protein CALGSPFSDKLIF.

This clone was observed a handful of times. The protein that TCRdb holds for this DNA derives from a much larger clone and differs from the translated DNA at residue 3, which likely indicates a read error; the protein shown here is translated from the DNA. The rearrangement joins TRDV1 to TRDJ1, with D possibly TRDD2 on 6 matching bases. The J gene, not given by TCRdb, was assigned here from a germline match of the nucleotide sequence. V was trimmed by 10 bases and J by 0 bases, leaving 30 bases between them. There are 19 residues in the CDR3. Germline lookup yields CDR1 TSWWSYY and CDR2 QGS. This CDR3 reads CAPGSSFPGHPAHTDKLIF. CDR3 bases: TGTGCTCCTGGATCTTCCTTCCCCGGTCATCCCGCCCACACCGATAAACTCATCTTT.

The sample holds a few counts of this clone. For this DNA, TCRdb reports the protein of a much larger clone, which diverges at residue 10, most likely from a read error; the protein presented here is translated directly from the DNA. CDR3: CACDTALLIRGYAWDTRQMFF. CDR3 DNA sequence: TGTGCCTGTGACACGGCCCTGTTGATTAGGGGATACGCCTGGGACACCCGACAGATGTTTTTC. The V and J genes are TRDV2 and TRDJ3; 9 nucleotides align to TRDD3. The J gene comes from matching the DNA to germline here; TCRdb lacks it. The CDR3 sequence is 21 residues long. Germline V CDR1 and CDR2: GEAIGNYY, EKD. The V and J ends lost 1 base and 2 bases, in that order; junction bases with no gene match: 14.

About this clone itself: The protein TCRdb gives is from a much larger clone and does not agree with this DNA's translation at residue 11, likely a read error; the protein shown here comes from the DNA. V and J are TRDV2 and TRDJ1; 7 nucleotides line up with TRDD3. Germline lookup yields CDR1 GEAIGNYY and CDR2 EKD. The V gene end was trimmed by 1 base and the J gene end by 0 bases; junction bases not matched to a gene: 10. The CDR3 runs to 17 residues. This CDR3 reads CACDTGGDYRHTDKLIF. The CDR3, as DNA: TGTGCCTGTGACACTGGGGGGGATTACCGGCACACCGATAAACTCATCTTT.

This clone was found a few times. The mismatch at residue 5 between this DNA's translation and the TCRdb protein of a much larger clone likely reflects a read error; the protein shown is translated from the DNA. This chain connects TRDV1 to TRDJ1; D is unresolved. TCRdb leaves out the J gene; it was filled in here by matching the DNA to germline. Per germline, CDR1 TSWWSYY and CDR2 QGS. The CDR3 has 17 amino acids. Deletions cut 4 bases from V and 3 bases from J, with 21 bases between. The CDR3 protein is CALGGGTRSPSSDKLIF. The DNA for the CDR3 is TGTGCTCTTGGGGGAGGAACAAGGAGCCCGTCCTCCGATAAACTCATCTTT.

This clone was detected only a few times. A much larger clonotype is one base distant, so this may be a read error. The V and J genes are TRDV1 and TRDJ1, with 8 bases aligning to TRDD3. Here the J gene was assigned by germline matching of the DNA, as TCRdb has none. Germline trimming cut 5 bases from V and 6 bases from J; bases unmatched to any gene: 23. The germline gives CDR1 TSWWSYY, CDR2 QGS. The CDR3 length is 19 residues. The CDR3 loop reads CALGPPTLSGRGISNKLIF. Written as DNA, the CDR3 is TGTGCTCTTGGGCCTCCCACCCTTTCCGGACGGGGGATAAGTAATAAACTCATCTTT.

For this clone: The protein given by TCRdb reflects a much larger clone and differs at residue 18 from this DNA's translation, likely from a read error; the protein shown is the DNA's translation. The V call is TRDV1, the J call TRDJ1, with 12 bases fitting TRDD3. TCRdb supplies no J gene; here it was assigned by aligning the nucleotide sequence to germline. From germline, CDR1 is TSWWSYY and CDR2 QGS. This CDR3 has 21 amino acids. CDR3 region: CALGARAYPWTGGYPTDELIF. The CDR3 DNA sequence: TGTGCTCTTGGGGCTCGGGCTTACCCCTGGACTGGGGGATACCCAACCGATGAACTCATCTTT.

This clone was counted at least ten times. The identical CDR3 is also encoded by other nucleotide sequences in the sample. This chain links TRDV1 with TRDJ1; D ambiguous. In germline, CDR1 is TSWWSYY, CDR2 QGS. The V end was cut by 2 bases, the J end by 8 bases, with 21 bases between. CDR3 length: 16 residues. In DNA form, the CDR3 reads TGTGCTCTTGGGGAAAAGTTTCAACGGGACGGTGGGAAACTCATCTTT. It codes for CALGEKFQRDGGKLIF.

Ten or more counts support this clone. CDR3 nucleotides: TGTGCCTGTGACGCACATCCCAGCCTGGATCCTCACAACACCGATAAACTCATCTTT. This translates into CACDAHPSLDPHNTDKLIF. This chain links TRDV2 with TRDJ1, with D hard to call. V gave up 3 bases and J gave up 0 bases, with 25 bases separating them. CDR1 and CDR2 (germline): GEAIGNYY, EKD. CDR3 size: 19 residues.

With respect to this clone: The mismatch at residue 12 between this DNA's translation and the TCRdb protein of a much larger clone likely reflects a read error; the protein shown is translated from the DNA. CDR3 protein: CALGDPTPSRTRGYAGYTDKLIF. As DNA, the CDR3 is TGTGCTCTTGGGGACCCGACCCCATCCCGTACTAGGGGATACGCGGGGTACACCGATAAGCTCATCTTT. There is no J gene call, but TRDV1 is given as the V gene; the tabulated D call, TRDD3, remains unverified against the DNA. Per the germline V gene, CDR1 is TSWWSYY and CDR2 is QGS. The CDR3 is made up of 23 amino acids.

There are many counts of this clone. The CDR3 loop is CACDTLGANTDKLIF. The CDR3 DNA reads as TGTGCCTGTGACACCTTGGGCGCCAACACCGATAAACTCATCTTT. This sequence joins TRDV2 and TRDJ1; D gene uncertain. TCRdb gives no J gene; it was assigned here by matching the DNA to germline. There are 15 residues in the CDR3. Germline V gene data show CDR1 as GEAIGNYY and CDR2 as EKD. Deletions cut 0 bases from V and 0 bases from J, with 10 bases between.

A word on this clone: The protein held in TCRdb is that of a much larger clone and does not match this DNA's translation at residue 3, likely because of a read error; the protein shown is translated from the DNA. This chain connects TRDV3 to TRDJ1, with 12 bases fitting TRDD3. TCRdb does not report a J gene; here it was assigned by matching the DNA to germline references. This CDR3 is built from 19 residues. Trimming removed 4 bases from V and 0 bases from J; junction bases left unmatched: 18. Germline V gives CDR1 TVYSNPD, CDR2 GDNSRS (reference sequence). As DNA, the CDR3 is TGTGCCTCTCTACTTCCTTACTGGGGGATACCCTTTTACACCGATAAACTCATCTTT. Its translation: CASLLPYWGIPFYTDKLIF.

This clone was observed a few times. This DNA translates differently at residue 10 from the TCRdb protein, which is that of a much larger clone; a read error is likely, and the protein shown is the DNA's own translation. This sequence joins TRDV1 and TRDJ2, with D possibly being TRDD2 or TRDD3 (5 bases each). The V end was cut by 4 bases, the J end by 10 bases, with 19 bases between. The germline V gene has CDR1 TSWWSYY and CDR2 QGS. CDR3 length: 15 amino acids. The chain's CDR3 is CALGVVGFPVGQLFF. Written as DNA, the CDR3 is TGTGCTCTTGGGGTCGTGGGGTTTCCTGTGGGACAACTCTTCTTT.

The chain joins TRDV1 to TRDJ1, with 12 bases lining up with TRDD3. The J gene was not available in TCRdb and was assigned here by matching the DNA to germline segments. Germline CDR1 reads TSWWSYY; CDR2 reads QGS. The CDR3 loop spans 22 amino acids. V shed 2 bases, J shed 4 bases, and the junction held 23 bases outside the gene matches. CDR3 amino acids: CALGEDRILLTGGYRMGDKLIF. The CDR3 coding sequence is TGTGCTCTTGGGGAAGACCGTATCCTTCTTACTGGGGGATACCGCATGGGCGATAAACTCATCTTT.

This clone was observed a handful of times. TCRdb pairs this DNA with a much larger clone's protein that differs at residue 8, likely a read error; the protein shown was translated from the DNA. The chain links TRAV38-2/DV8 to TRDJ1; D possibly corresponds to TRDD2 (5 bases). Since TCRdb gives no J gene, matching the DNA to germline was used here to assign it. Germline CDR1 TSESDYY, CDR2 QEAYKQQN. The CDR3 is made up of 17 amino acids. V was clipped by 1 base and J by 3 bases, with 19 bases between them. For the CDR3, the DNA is TGTGCTTATAGGAGCCTTCACTCCCTACTGAGGCCCGATAAACTCATCTTT. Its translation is CAYRSLHSLLRPDKLIF.

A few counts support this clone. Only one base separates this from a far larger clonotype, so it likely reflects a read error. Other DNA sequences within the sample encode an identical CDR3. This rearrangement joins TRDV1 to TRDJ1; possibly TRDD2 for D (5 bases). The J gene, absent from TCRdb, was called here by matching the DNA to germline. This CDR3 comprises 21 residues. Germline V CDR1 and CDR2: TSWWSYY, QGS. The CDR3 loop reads CALSPRRSRVDPTSYTDKLIF. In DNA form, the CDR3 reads TGTGCTCTTAGTCCTAGGAGGTCCCGGGTCGACCCGACCTCGTACACTGATAAACTCATCTTT.

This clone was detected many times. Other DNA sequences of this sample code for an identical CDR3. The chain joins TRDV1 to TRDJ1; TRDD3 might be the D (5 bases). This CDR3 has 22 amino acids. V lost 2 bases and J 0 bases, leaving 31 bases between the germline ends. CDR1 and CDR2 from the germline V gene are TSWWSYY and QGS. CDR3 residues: CALGETPYLGVRGRGYTDKLIF. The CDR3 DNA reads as TGTGCTCTTGGGGAAACACCATATCTGGGCGTTCGGGGCCGTGGGTACACCGATAAACTCATCTTT.